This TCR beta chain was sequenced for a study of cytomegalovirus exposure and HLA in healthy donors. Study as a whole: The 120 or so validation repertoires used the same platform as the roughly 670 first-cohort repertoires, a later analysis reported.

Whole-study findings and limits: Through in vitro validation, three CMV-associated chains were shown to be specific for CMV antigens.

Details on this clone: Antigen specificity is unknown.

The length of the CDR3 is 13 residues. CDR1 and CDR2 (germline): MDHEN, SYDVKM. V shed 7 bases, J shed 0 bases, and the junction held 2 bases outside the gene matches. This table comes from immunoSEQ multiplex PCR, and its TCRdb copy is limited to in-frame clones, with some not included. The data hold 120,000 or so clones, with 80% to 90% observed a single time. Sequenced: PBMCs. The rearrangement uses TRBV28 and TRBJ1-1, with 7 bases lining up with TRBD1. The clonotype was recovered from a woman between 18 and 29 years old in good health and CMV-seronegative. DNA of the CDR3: TGTGCCAGCAAGGGGGCAGTGAACACTGAAGCTTTCTTT. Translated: CASKGAVNTEAFF.